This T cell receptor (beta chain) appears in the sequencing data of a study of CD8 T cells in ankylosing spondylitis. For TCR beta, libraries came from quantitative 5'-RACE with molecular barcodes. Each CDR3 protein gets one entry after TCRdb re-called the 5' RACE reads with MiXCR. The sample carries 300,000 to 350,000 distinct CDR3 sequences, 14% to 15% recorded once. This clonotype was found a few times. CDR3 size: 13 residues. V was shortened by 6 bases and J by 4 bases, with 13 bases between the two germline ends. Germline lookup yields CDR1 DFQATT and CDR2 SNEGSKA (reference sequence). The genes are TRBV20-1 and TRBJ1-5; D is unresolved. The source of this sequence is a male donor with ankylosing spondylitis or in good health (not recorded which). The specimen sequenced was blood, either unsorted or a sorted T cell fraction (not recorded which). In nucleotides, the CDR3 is TGCAGTGCGCTGATGGAGGCTAATCAGCCCCAGCATTTT. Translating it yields CSALMEANQPQHF.